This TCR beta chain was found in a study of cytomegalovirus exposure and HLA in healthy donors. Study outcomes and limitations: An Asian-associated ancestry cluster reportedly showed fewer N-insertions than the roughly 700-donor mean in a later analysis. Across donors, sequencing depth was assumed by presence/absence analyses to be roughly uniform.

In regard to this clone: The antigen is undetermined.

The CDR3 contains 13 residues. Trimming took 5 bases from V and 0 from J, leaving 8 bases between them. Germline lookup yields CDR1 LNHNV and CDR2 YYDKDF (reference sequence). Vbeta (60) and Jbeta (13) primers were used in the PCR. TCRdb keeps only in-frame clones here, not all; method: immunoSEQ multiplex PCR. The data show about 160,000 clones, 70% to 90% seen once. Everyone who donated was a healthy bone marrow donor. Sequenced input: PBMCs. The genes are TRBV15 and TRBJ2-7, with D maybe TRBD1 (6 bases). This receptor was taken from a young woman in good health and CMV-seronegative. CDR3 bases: TGTGCCACCAGCGCGACAGGCTCCTACGAGCAGTACTTC. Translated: CATSATGSYEQYF.